The entry that follows covers one T cell receptor (beta chain) sequence. For the second PCR, which ran for roughly 6 to 12 cycles, a sample-barcoded 5' primer and a J-beta primer mix were used. MiXCR was run by TCRdb on the 5' RACE reads, yielding one entry per CDR3 protein. The data contain roughly 790,000 distinct CDR3 sequences, roughly 41% of them singletons. The entry originates in a study of blood T cells in healthy people across ages. This clonotype originated in a woman aged 60-70 years in good health. The sample consisted of blood.

CDR3 loop: CASSSGGHRETQYF. The CDR3 nucleotides read TGTGCCAGCAGTTCGGGGGGACACAGGGAGACCCAGTACTTC. The chain couples TRBV12-3 or TRBV12-4 to TRBJ2-5; D is possibly TRBD2 (7 bases). The CDR3 totals 14 residues. Deletions cut 4 bases from V and 5 bases from J, with 14 bases between.